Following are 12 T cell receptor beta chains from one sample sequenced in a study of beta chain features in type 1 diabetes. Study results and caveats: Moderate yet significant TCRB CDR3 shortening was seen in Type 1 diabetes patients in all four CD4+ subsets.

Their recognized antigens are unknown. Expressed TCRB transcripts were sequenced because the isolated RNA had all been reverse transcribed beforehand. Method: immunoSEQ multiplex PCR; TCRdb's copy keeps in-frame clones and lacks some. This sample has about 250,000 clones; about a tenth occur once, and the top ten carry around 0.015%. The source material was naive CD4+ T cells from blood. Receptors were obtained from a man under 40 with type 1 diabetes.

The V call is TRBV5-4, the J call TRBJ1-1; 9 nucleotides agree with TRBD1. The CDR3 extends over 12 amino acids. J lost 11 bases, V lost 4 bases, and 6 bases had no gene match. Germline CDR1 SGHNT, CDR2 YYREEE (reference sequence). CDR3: CASSRDRVYAFF. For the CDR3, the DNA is TGTGCCAGCAGCCGGGACAGGGTCTATGCTTTCTTT.

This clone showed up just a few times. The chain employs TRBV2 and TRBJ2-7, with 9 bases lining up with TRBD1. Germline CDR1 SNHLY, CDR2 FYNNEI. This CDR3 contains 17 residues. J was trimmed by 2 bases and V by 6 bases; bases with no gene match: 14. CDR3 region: CASRRDRDPRFPYEQYF. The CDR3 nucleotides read TGTGCCAGCAGACGGGACAGGGACCCAAGGTTTCCCTACGAGCAGTACTTC.

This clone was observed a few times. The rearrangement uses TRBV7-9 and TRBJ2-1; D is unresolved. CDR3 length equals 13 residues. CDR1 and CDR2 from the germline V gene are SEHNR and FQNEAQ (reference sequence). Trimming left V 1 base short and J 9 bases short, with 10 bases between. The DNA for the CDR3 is TGTGCCAGCAGCTTAGAATCAGGAAGTGAGCAGTTCTTC. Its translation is CASSLESGSEQFF.

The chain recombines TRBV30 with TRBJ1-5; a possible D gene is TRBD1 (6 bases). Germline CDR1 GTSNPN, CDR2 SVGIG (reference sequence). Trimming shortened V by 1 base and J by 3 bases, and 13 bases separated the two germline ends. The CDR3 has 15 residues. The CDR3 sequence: CAWSGGTGNNQPQHF. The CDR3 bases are TGTGCCTGGAGTGGGGGAACAGGGAACAATCAGCCCCAGCATTTT.

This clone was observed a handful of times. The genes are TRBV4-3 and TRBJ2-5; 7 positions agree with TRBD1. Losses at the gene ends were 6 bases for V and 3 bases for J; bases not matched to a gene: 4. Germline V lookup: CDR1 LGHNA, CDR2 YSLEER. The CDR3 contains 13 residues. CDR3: CASRLQGEETQYF. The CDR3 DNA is TGCGCCAGCAGACTCCAGGGGGAAGAGACCCAGTACTTC.

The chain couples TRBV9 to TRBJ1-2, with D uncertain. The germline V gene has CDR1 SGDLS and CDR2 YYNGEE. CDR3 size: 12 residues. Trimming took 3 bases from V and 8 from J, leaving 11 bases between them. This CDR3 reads CASSGPTGGYTF. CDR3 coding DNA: TGTGCCAGCAGCGGCCCTACGGGGGGCTACACCTTC.

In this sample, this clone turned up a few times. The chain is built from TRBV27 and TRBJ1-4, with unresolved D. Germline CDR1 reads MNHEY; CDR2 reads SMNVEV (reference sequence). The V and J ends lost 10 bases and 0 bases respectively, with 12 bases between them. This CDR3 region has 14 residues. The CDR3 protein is CANIPVATNEKLFF. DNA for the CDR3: TGTGCCAACATCCCTGTTGCAACTAATGAAAAACTGTTTTTT.

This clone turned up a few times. The CDR3 protein is CASSTSLAGGDTQYF. The CDR3 coding sequence is TGCGCCAGCAGCACCTCTCTAGCGGGGGGAGATACGCAGTATTTT. The chain employs TRBV5-1 and TRBJ2-3, with 11 bases that match TRBD2. This CDR3 is 15 amino acids long. In germline, CDR1 is SGHRS, CDR2 YFSETQ. Unmatched junction bases numbered 6, after V lost 4 bases and J lost 5 bases.

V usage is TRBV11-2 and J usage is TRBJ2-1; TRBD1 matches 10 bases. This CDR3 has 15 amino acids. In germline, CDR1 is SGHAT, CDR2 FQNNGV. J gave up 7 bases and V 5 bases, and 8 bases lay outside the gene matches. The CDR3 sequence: CASSLRDRGRNEQFF. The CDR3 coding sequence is TGTGCCAGCAGCCTCCGGGACAGGGGTAGAAATGAGCAGTTCTTC.

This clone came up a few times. The CDR3 DNA sequence: TGTGCCAGCAGCCCCGGGACAGCTGGAAACACCATATATTTT. This sequence encodes CASSPGTAGNTIYF. The chain links TRBV14 to TRBJ1-3; 7 positions agree with TRBD1. CDR1 SGHDN and CDR2 FVKESK come from the germline V gene. V gave up 4 bases and J gave up 2 bases; unmatched junction bases: 2. The CDR3 is made up of 14 amino acids.

In DNA form, the CDR3 reads TGCGCCAGCAGCCAAGTAGACAGGGGCAACACTGAAGCTTTCTTT. This encodes CASSQVDRGNTEAFF. V gene TRBV4-3 combines with J gene TRBJ1-1; TRBD1 matches at 8 bases. Trimming removed 1 base from V and 2 bases from J; junction bases left unmatched: 3. Germline V gene sequence: CDR1 LGHNA, CDR2 YSLEER. This CDR3 is built from 15 residues.

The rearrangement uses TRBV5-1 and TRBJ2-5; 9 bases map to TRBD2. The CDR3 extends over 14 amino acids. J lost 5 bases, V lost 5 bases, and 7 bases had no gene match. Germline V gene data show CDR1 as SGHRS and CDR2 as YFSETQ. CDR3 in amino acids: CASSPRGGLETQYF. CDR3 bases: TGCGCCAGCAGTCCGCGGGGGGGCCTCGAGACCCAGTACTTC.